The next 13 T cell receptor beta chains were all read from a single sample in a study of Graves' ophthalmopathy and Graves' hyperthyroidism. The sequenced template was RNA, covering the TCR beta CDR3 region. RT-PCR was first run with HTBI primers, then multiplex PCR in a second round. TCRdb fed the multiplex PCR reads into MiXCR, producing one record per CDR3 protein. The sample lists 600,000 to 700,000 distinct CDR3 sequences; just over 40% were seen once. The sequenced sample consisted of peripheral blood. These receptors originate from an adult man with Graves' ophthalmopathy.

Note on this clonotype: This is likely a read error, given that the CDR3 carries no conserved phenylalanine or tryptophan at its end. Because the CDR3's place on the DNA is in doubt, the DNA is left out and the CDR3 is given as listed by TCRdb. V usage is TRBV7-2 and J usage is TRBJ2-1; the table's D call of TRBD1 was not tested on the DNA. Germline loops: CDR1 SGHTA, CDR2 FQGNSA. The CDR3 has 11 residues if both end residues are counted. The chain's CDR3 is CASSLGGTESY.

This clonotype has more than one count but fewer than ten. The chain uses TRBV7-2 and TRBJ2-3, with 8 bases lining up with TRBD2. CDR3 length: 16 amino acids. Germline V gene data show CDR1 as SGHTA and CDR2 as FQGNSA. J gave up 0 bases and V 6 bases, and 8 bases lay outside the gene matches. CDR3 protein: CASRGSGGASTDTQYF. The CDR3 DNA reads TGTGCCAGCAGGGGAAGCGGGGGAGCTAGCACAGATACGCAGTATTTT.

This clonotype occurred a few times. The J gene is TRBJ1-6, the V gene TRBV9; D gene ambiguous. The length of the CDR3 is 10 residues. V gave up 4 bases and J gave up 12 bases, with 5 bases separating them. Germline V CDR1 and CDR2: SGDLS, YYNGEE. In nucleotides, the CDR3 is TGTGCCAGCAGCTGGGGACCCCTCCACTTT. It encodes CASSWGPLHF.

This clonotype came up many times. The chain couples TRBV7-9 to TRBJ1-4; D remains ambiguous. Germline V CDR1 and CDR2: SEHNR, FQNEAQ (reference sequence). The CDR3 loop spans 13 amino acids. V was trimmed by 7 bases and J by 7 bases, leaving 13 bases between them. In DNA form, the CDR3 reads TGTGCCAGCACCATGAAGGGTCCTGAAAAACTGTTTTTT. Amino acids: CASTMKGPEKLFF.

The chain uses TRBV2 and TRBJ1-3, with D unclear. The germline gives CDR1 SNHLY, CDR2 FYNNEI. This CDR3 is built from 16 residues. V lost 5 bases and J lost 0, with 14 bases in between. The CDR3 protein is CASSPEPPISGNTIYF. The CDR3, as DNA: TGTGCCAGCAGTCCCGAGCCACCGATCTCTGGAAACACCATATATTTT.

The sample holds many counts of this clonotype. The CDR3 loop is CASSRGSSYNSPLHF. For the CDR3, the DNA is TGTGCCAGCAGTAGGGGGAGCTCCTATAATTCACCCCTCCACTTT. V gene TRBV12-3 or TRBV12-4 combines with J gene TRBJ1-6, with D possibly TRBD1 on 6 matching bases. Trimming pared 5 bases from V and 0 bases from J, leaving 8 bases between. CDR3 length: 15 residues.

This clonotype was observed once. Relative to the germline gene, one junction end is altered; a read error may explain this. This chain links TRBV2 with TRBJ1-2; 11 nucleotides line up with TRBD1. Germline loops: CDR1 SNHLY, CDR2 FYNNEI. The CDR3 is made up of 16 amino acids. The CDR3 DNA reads TGTGCCACCAGTGATACAGGACAGGGGGCCTACTATGGCTACACCTTC. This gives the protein CATSDTGQGAYYGYTF. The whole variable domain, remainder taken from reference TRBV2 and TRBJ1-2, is EPEVTQTPSHQVTQMGQEVILRCVPISNHLYFYWYRQILGQKVEFLVSFYNNEISEKSEIFDDQFSVERPDGSNFTLKIRSTKLEDSAMYFCATSDTGQGAYYGYTFGSGTRLTVV.

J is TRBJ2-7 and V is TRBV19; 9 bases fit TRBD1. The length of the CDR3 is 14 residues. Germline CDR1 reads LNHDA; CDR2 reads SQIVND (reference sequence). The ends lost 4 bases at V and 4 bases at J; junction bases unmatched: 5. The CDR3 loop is CASSTDRGFYEQYF. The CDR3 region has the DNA TGTGCCAGTAGTACAGACAGGGGGTTTTACGAGCAGTACTTC. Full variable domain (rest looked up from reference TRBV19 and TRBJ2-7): DGGITQSPKYLFRKEGQNVTLSCEQNLNHDAMYWYRQDPGQGLRLIYYSQIVNDFQKGDIAEGYSVSREKKESFPLTVTSAQKNPTAFYLCASSTDRGFYEQYFGPGTRLTVT.

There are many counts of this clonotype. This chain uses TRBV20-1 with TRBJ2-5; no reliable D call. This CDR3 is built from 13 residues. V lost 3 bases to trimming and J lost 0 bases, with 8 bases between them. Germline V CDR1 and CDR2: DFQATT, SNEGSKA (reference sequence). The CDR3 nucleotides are TGCAGTGCTAGTCCAGCGTACCAAGAGACCCAGTACTTC. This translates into CSASPAYQETQYF.

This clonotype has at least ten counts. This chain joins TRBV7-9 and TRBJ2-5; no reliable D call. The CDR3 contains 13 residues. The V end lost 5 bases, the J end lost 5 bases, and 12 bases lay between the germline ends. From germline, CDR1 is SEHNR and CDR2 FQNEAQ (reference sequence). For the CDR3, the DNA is TGTGCCAGCAGCCCCGACATTTCCGAGACCCAGTACTTC. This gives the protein CASSPDISETQYF.

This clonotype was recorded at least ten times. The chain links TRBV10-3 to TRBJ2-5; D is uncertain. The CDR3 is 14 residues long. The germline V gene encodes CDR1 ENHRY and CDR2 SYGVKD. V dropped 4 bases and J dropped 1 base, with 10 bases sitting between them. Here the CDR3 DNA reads TGTGCCATCAGTGGCACAGACCTCCAAGAGACCCAGTACTTC. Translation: CAISGTDLQETQYF.

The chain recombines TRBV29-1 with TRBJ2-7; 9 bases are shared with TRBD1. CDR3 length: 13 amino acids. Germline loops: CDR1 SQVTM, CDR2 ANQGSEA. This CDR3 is CSEQGALSHEQYF. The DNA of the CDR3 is TGCAGTGAACAGGGGGCCCTATCCCACGAGCAGTACTTC.

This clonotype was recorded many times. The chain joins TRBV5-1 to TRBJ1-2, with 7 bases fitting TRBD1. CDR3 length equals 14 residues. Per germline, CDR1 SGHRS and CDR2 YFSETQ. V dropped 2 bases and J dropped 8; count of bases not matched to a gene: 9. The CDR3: CASSLSLQGDGYTF. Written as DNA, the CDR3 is TGCGCCAGCAGCTTATCCCTCCAGGGGGACGGCTACACCTTC.